Below, 18 T cell receptor beta chains from the same sample are listed, as sequenced in a study of T cells in women clearing cervical HPV infection. Data came from immunoSEQ multiplex PCR; TCRdb stores just in-frame clones and leaves some out. The sample data list 25,000 to 30,000 clones. The material sequenced was blood buffy coat. The receptors originated from a woman between 18 and 70 years old with a cervical HPV16 infection that either progressed to CIN3+ or cleared (not recorded which).

Turning to this clone: The read stops 3 residues short of the end of the CDR3; the missing end is completed from the germline J gene. The chain couples TRBV5-1 to TRBJ2-7; 7 positions match TRBD2. CDR3 size: 14 residues. Germline V lookup: CDR1 SGHRS, CDR2 YFSETQ. Trimming cost V 5 bases and J 3 bases; bases outside gene matches: 8. The covered CDR3 bases are TGCGCCAGCAGATTTCAAGCGGGGTACTACGAG. Translated: CASRFQAGYYE. The entire CDR3 protein is CASRFQAGYYEQYF.

In the case of this clone: The observed sequence ends 3 residues before the CDR3 terminus, with the missing tail filled in from the germline J gene. The chain joins TRBV14 to TRBJ1-6, with no clear D. V was shortened by 0 bases and J by 7 bases, with 10 bases between the two germline ends. CDR3 size: 15 residues. Germline V gene sequence: CDR1 SGHDN, CDR2 FVKESK. CDR3 loop: CASSQDLIRNSPLHF. The covered CDR3 bases are TGTGCCAGCAGCCAAGACTTAATCCGGAATTCACCC.

On this clone: The CDR3 is cut off 3 residues early in the read; its end comes from the germline J gene. The V call is TRBV12-3 or TRBV12-4, the J call TRBJ2-1, with 11 nucleotides matching TRBD2. The trim removed 1 base at V and 7 bases at J, leaving 9 bases unmatched. CDR3 length equals 17 residues. This chain's CDR3 is CASSLVLTSGRTNEQFF. CDR3 DNA, as far as it was read: TGTGCCAGCAGTTTAGTCCTTACTAGCGGGAGAACTAATGAG.

A remark on this clone: The sequence runs out 3 residues before the end of the CDR3; the remainder is reconstructed from the germline J gene. The V gene is TRBV7-9, the J gene TRBJ1-3, with D possibly being TRBD1 (5 bases). This CDR3 spans 15 amino acids. The V end lost 4 bases, the J end lost 4 bases, and 14 bases lay between the germline ends. Germline-derived CDR1 and CDR2 are SEHNR and FQNEAQ (reference sequence). The covered CDR3 bases are TGTGCCAGCAGCTATGTGGGGCAATACGGAAACACC. This sequence encodes CASSYVGQYGNT. The entire CDR3 protein is CASSYVGQYGNTIYF.

Worth noting for this clone: The read terminates 3 residues ahead of where the CDR3 ends, so the germline J gene completes it. This rearrangement joins TRBV7-9 to TRBJ2-1, with 8 bases fitting TRBD1. V lost 1 base, J lost 5 bases, and 4 bases stayed unmatched. The CDR3 sequence is 15 residues long. Germline lookup yields CDR1 SEHNR and CDR2 FQNEAQ (reference sequence). The CDR3 region is CASSLGTGGNNEQFF. The sequenced CDR3 bases are TGTGCCAGCAGCTTAGGTACAGGGGGGAACAATGAG. Drawing the rest from reference TRBV7-9 and TRBJ2-1, the complete variable domain is DTGVSQNPRHKITKRGQNVTFRCDPISEHNRLYWYRQTLGQGPEFLTYFQNEAQLEKSRLLSDRFSAERPKGSFSTLEIQRTEQGDSAMYLCASSLGTGGNNEQFFGPGTRLTVL.

Note on this clone: Sequencing ends 3 residues short of the CDR3 end; the germline J gene provides the rest. The chain recombines TRBV12-3 or TRBV12-4 with TRBJ1-1, with TRBD1 matching over 9 bases. The length of the CDR3 is 14 residues. V dropped 5 bases and J dropped 1; count of bases not matched to a gene: 2. CDR3 in amino acids: CASSPGQGNTEAFF. The sequenced CDR3 bases are TGTGCCAGCAGTCCGGGACAGGGGAACACTGAA.

A remark on this clone: The read ends 3 residues before the CDR3 terminus; that terminus is restored from the germline J gene. The chain employs TRBV7-9 and TRBJ2-1; 9 bases match TRBD2. J was trimmed by 6 bases and V by 3 bases; bases with no gene match: 6. Germline V lookup: CDR1 SEHNR, CDR2 FQNEAQ (reference sequence). The CDR3 runs 15 residues. CDR3 protein: CASSFSGSGGNEQFF. The part of the CDR3 DNA that was read is TGTGCCAGCAGCTTTAGCGGGAGTGGTGGCAATGAG.

CDR3 protein: CASSGTFRTYSPSYNEQFF. CDR3 DNA, as far as it was read: TGTGCCAGCAGCGGGACTTTCCGGACTTATTCGCCCTCCTACAATGAG. This sequence joins TRBV2 and TRBJ2-1; a possible D gene is TRBD2 (6 bases). Read sequence stops 3 residues before the CDR3 end, and the germline J gene provides the missing end. V was trimmed by 6 bases and J by 0 bases, leaving 24 bases between them. The germline CDR1 and CDR2 sequences are SNHLY and FYNNEI. This CDR3 is 19 amino acids long.

Notes on this clone: The read ends 3 residues before the CDR3 terminus; that terminus is restored from the germline J gene. The chain uses TRBV19 and TRBJ1-1; D possibly corresponds to TRBD1 (6 bases). The CDR3 extends over 16 amino acids. The V end lost 6 bases, the J end lost 0 bases, and 17 bases lay between the germline ends. The germline V gene encodes CDR1 LNHDA and CDR2 SQIVND (reference sequence). The CDR3 region is CASRNRLGQMNTEAFF. The CDR3 bases that were read are TGTGCCAGTAGGAACCGCCTCGGACAGATGAACACTGAA.

About this clone: The read is 3 residues too short to cover the CDR3 end, so that end is filled in from the germline J gene. The chain uses TRBV20-1 and TRBJ2-3; TRBD2 matches at 8 bases. The J segment lost 3 bases and the V segment lost 0 bases, leaving 8 bases of the junction unmatched. Per germline, CDR1 DFQATT and CDR2 SNEGSKA (reference sequence). The CDR3 spans 16 residues. CDR3 DNA, as far as it was read: TGCAGTGCTAGAGACCTCCGGACTAGCAGGACAGATACG. This sequence encodes CSARDLRTSRTDT. The CDR3, in full, reads CSARDLRTSRTDTQYF.

Note on this clone: The missing CDR3 end, 3 residues past where the read stops, is filled in from the germline J gene. The chain uses TRBV27 and TRBJ2-7, with no clear D. There are 15 residues in the CDR3. Trimming shortened V by 4 bases and J by 0 bases, and 13 bases separated the two germline ends. CDR1 and CDR2 from the germline V gene are MNHEY and SMNVEV (reference sequence). The part of the CDR3 DNA that was read is TGTGCCAGCAGTTCCCCTAGATTTAGCTCCTACGAG. It encodes CASSSPRFSSYE. The CDR3 reads in full as CASSSPRFSSYEQYF.

A remark on this clone: The read halts 3 residues ahead of the CDR3 end, with the missing end drawn from the germline J gene. The chain couples TRBV7-6 to TRBJ1-5, with 8 nucleotides matching TRBD1. The junction had 10 bases not matched to a gene; V was cut back by 5 bases and J by 7 bases. The germline gives CDR1 SGHVS, CDR2 FNYEAQ. The CDR3 contains 15 residues. The part of the CDR3 DNA that was read is TGTGCCAGCAGCGGGCCGGACAGGGAAAAACAGCCC. Residues: CASSGPDREKQP. The whole CDR3 reads CASSGPDREKQPQHF.

Concerning this clone itself: The read ends 3 residues before the CDR3 terminus; that terminus is restored from the germline J gene. This rearrangement joins TRBV2 to TRBJ1-1; TRBD1 matches at 7 bases. CDR1 and CDR2 from the germline V gene are SNHLY and FYNNEI. The V segment lost 3 bases and the J segment 7 bases; nucleotides outside the gene matches: 5. The CDR3 has 13 amino acids. This chain's CDR3 is CASSDGHRGEAFF. Partial CDR3 DNA: TGTGCCAGCAGTGACGGGCACAGGGGTGAA. Supplemented by reference TRBV2 and TRBJ1-1, the full variable domain reads EPEVTQTPSHQVTQMGQEVILRCVPISNHLYFYWYRQILGQKVEFLVSFYNNEISEKSEIFDDQFSVERPDGSNFTLKIRSTKLEDSAMYFCASSDGHRGEAFFGQGTRLTVV.

To note about this clone: The sequenced fragment ends 3 residues before the CDR3 boundary, so the rest is inferred from the germline J gene. V and J are TRBV5-1 and TRBJ2-5; 8 bases align to TRBD1. The CDR3 is made up of 15 amino acids. Germline CDR1 is SGHRS and CDR2 is YFSETQ. The trim removed 4 bases at V and 4 bases at J, leaving 9 bases unmatched. The CDR3 reads CASSVQGVEGETQYF. The covered CDR3 bases are TGCGCCAGCAGCGTACAGGGGGTGGAGGGAGAGACC.

On this clone itself: The read is 3 residues too short to cover the CDR3 end, so that end is filled in from the germline J gene. The chain has TRBV29-1 and TRBJ2-7, with 12 positions matching TRBD2. Germline V gene sequence: CDR1 SQVTM, CDR2 ANQGSEA. J lost 2 bases, V lost 6 bases, and 14 bases had no gene match. This CDR3 contains 17 residues. CDR3 DNA, as far as it was read: TGCAGCGTCGGACAGGGGTCGAGACTAGCGGGGGCCTACGAG. Its protein is CSVGQGSRLAGAYE. The whole CDR3 region reads CSVGQGSRLAGAYEQYF.

About this clone: The sequenced fragment ends 3 residues before the CDR3 boundary, so the rest is inferred from the germline J gene. This chain links TRBV30 with TRBJ1-1, with D uncertain. This CDR3 is built from 11 residues. The V end lost 5 bases, the J end lost 3 bases, and 7 bases lay between the germline ends. Germline CDR1 reads GTSNPN; CDR2 reads SVGIG (reference sequence). The CDR3 reads CAWSSDTEAFF. The CDR3 DNA, read in part, is TGTGCCTGGTCCTCGGACACTGAA.

As to this clone: With the read ending 3 residues before the CDR3 end, the germline J gene is used to fill in that end. The chain has TRBV28 and TRBJ2-3; D perhaps matches TRBD2 (5 bases). The CDR3 loop spans 13 amino acids. Germline V gene data show CDR1 as MDHEN and CDR2 as SYDVKM. CDR3 DNA, as far as it was read: TGTGCCAGCACGGGGTACACGGGCGGGACG. Residues: CASTGYTGGT. The whole CDR3 sequence reads CASTGYTGGTQYF. The variable domain in full, completed from reference TRBV28 and TRBJ2-3, reads DVKVTQSSRYLVKRTGEKVFLECVQDMDHENMFWYRQDPGLGLRLIYFSYDVKMKEKGDIPEGYSVSREKKERFSLILESASTNQTSMYLCASTGYTGGTQYFGPGTRLTVL.

With respect to this clone: The read comes to an end 3 residues before the CDR3 does, leaving the germline J gene to fill in the end. The chain couples TRBV2 to TRBJ1-2; D ambiguous. The germline V gene has CDR1 SNHLY and CDR2 FYNNEI. The CDR3 totals 16 residues. CDR3 sequence: CASSEAYRSGPYDYTF. CDR3 DNA (partial): TGTGCCAGCAGTGAAGCGTACCGCAGCGGACCTTACGAC.